The clone carrying this TCR delta chain appeared a few times. TCRdb re-called clones from the reads via CATT. The table has 4,000 to 5,000 delta-chain clones, under 50% seen once. The data are from a study of gamma-delta chains in newborns, infants, children. About the study: Polyclonal expansion of innate γδ T cells after birth follows microbial exposure.

The CDR3 length is 19 residues. V was shortened by 4 bases and J by 3 bases, with 33 bases between the two germline ends. Germline-derived CDR1 and CDR2 are TVYSNPD and GDNSRS (reference sequence). Sequencing input: blood. The chain is built from TRDV3 and TRDJ1, with D tentatively TRDD3 (5 bases). The source is a child who received the measles vaccine. In nucleotides, the CDR3 is TGTGCCTCCCCCCAGGACCCTTACTGGAGCTTACCCCTTTCCGATAAACTCATCTTT. This codes for CASPQDPYWSLPLSDKLIF.